This T cell receptor (beta chain) was captured by sequencing in a study of blood T cell repertoires in COVID-19. Overall study: The origin of the acute and convalescent COVID-19 samples was the United States, Italy and Spain. PBMCs, B-cell-depleted T cells, or T cells were the source of the cDNA or gDNA that made up the material.

As originally analysed: Amplification with reference gene primers provided the estimates of nucleated cell counts. Here immunoSEQ multiplex PCR was the method, and the copy in TCRdb shows in-frame clones only, minus some. V, J and clone size reflect that table, while D and trimming were determined from the DNA. The sample records some 290,000 clones, 86% being singletons. Seattle's enrolled individuals joined amid active infection and were then monitored longitudinally. Sequenced material: peripheral blood. The TCR was taken from a woman aged 30 to 39 with COVID-19, enrolled during active disease.

CDR3 residues: CASSYRLAGVNEQYF. The CDR3 DNA reads as TGTGCCAGCAGCTACCGACTAGCGGGGGTTAACGAGCAGTACTTC. The chain links TRBV5-4 to TRBJ2-7; 12 bases fit TRBD2. Germline CDR1 reads SGHNT; CDR2 reads YYREEE (reference sequence). The CDR3 covers 15 residues. After removal of 3 bases from V and 5 bases from J, the junction contained 6 bases not matched to a gene. The full variable domain, rest sourced from reference TRBV5-4 and TRBJ2-7, is ETGVTQSPTHLIKTRGQQVTLRCSSQSGHNTVSWYQQALGQGPQFIFQYYREEENGRGNFPPRFSGLQFPNYSSELNVNALELDDSALYLCASSYRLAGVNEQYFGPGTRLTVT.